These 16 T cell receptor beta chains were sequenced from one sample in a study of blood T cell dynamics during melanoma immunotherapy. Data came from immunoSEQ multiplex PCR; TCRdb stores just in-frame clones and leaves some out. The sample carries tens of thousands of clones, around four fifths recorded once. Time point: week 3, after first cycle of checkpoint inhibitor. The source was blood, collected from a patient treated with checkpoint blockade. These receptors originate from a human donor with melanoma.

This clone appeared a few times. The gene calls are TRBV29-1 and TRBJ1-1; D not certain. The CDR3 runs to 13 residues. V lost 6 bases, J lost 1 base, and 12 bases lay in between. Germline V lookup: CDR1 SQVTM, CDR2 ANQGSEA. The CDR3, as DNA: TGCAGCGTGTTGTTAGCGAGGAACACTGAAGCTTTCTTT. It yields the protein CSVLLARNTEAFF. Supplemented by reference TRBV29-1 and TRBJ1-1, the full variable domain reads SAVISQKPSRDICQRGTSLTIQCQVDSQVTMMFWYRQQPGQSLTLIATANQGSEATYESGFVIDKFPISRPNLTFSTLTVSNMSPEDSSIYLCSVLLARNTEAFFGQGTRLTVV.

This chain connects TRBV10-3 to TRBJ2-7; 13 nucleotides align to TRBD2. In germline, CDR1 is ENHRY, CDR2 SYGVKD. The ends lost 6 bases at V and 0 bases at J; junction bases unmatched: 8. CDR3 length: 17 amino acids. The CDR3 here is CAIRGGTSGINSYEQYF. The CDR3 nucleotides read TGTGCCATCAGGGGCGGGACTAGCGGGATTAACTCCTACGAGCAGTACTTC.

V is TRBV5-6 and J is TRBJ1-1; D uncertain. V lost 0 bases and J 0 bases, leaving 6 bases between the germline ends. The CDR3 runs 14 residues. Germline CDR1 SGHDT, CDR2 YYEEEE. The CDR3: CASSLGELNTEAFF. In nucleotides, the CDR3 is TGTGCCAGCAGCTTGGGGGAGTTGAACACTGAAGCTTTCTTT.

This clone showed up just once. The chain recombines TRBV6-1 with TRBJ1-2; possible D gene TRBD1, 6 bases. V was trimmed by 0 bases and J by 4 bases, leaving 15 bases between them. The CDR3 is 16 amino acids. The germline V gene has CDR1 MNHNS and CDR2 SASEGT. CDR3 DNA sequence: TGTGCCAGCAGTGAAGCGCAGGGGACTGCAGTCTATGGCTACACCTTC. Its protein is CASSEAQGTAVYGYTF.

The J gene is TRBJ1-1, the V gene TRBV7-8, with D maybe TRBD1 (6 bases). The germline V gene has CDR1 SGHVS and CDR2 FQNEAQ. The V gene lost 4 bases and the J gene lost 4 bases, with 13 bases spanning the gap. This CDR3 region has 14 residues. This CDR3 is CASSSGAARTEAFF. In DNA form, the CDR3 reads TGTGCCAGCAGCTCGGGGGCAGCGCGCACTGAAGCTTTCTTT.

The chain has TRBV11-3 and TRBJ2-2; 7 bases line up with TRBD2. This CDR3 is built from 16 residues. Trimming took 2 bases from V and 0 from J; bases not matched to a gene: 3. Germline V gene sequence: CDR1 SGHNT, CDR2 YENEEA. For the CDR3, the DNA is TGTGCCAGCAGCTTATTTGGGGGGGCGAACACCGGGGAGCTGTTTTTT. Amino acid sequence: CASSLFGGANTGELFF.

This clone ranks as large. The chain carries TRBV7-2 and TRBJ1-5; unclear D gene. V dropped 1 base and J dropped 8 bases, with 15 bases sitting between them. Per germline, CDR1 SGHTA and CDR2 FQGNSA. The CDR3 has 15 residues. The CDR3 here is CASSLDGKGKEPQHF. In DNA form, the CDR3 reads TGTGCCAGCAGCTTAGATGGGAAAGGGAAGGAGCCCCAGCATTTT.

This clone was counted a single time. The chain couples TRBV14 to TRBJ2-3; D is ambiguous. The CDR3 runs 12 residues. Germline CDR1 reads SGHDN; CDR2 reads FVKESK. Trimming shortened V by 2 bases and J by 7 bases, and 7 bases separated the two germline ends. The CDR3 sequence: CASSQHPNTQYF. The CDR3 bases are TGTGCCAGCAGCCAACATCCGAATACGCAGTATTTT.

The V and J genes are TRBV11-3 and TRBJ2-3, with TRBD2 identical over 14 bases. CDR1 SGHNT and CDR2 YENEEA come from the germline V gene. J was trimmed by 1 base and V by 5 bases; bases with no gene match: 8. The CDR3 spans 18 residues. CDR3 sequence reads: CASSVGLAGVVGTDTQYF. CDR3 bases: TGTGCCAGCAGCGTGGGACTAGCGGGAGTTGTAGGCACAGATACGCAGTATTTT.

The CDR3 nucleotides are TGCGCCAGCGCCCCCGGGGCAGTTCACAATGAGCAGTTCTTC. This gives the protein CASAPGAVHNEQFF. The V gene is TRBV5-1, the J gene TRBJ2-1, with D perhaps matching TRBD1 or TRBD2 (5 bases each). The CDR3 loop spans 14 amino acids. The germline gives CDR1 SGHRS, CDR2 YFSETQ. The V and J ends lost 7 bases and 5 bases respectively, with 16 bases between them.

The CDR3 sequence is CASSFLPTGGGETQYF. DNA for the CDR3: TGCGCCAGCAGCTTCTTACCCACAGGGGGAGGGGAGACCCAGTACTTC. The rearrangement links TRBV5-1 to TRBJ2-5; D may be TRBD1 (8 bases). V lost 2 bases, J lost 5 bases, and 19 bases lay in between. CDR1 and CDR2 from the germline V gene are SGHRS and YFSETQ. The CDR3 spans 16 residues.

This chain joins TRBV28 and TRBJ2-7, with 7 bases identical to TRBD2. J gave up 3 bases and V 6 bases, and 14 bases lay outside the gene matches. Germline lookup yields CDR1 MDHEN and CDR2 SYDVKM. There are 16 residues in the CDR3. CDR3 nucleotides: TGTGCCAGCAGCCCCGCCGAGGGAGGGGCCCGCTACGAGCAGTACTTC. Amino acids: CASSPAEGGARYEQYF. The whole variable domain, remainder taken from reference TRBV28 and TRBJ2-7, is DVKVTQSSRYLVKRTGEKVFLECVQDMDHENMFWYRQDPGLGLRLIYFSYDVKMKEKGDIPEGYSVSREKKERFSLILESASTNQTSMYLCASSPAEGGARYEQYFGPGTRLTVT.

The V call is TRBV4-3, the J call TRBJ1-6; D remains ambiguous. The CDR3 consists of 13 residues. The germline V gene encodes CDR1 LGHNA and CDR2 YSLEER. V dropped 1 base and J dropped 7 bases, with 5 bases sitting between them. CDR3 residues: CASSQASNSPLHF. The CDR3 DNA is TGCGCCAGCAGCCAAGCCTCGAATTCACCCCTCCACTTT.

Sample share makes this clone medium-sized (0.01 to 0.1%). V is TRBV11-2 and J is TRBJ2-7; 8 bases map to TRBD1. Germline assignment: CDR1 SGHAT and CDR2 FQNNGV. CDR3 size: 14 residues. The J segment lost 2 bases and the V segment lost 6 bases, leaving 6 bases of the junction unmatched. The CDR3 DNA reads as TGTGCCAGCAGAGGAACAGGGGGAACCTACGAGCAGTACTTC. This encodes CASRGTGGTYEQYF.

This rearrangement joins TRBV9 to TRBJ1-1, with a tentative D call TRBD1 (6 bases). V was trimmed by 0 bases and J by 0 bases, leaving 21 bases between them. This CDR3 has 19 amino acids. Germline V CDR1 and CDR2: SGDLS, YYNGEE. The CDR3: CASSVESNGRGHMNTEAFF. DNA of the CDR3: TGTGCCAGCAGCGTAGAGTCTAACGGCAGGGGCCACATGAACACTGAAGCTTTCTTT.

This sequence joins TRBV13 and TRBJ2-5, with D perhaps given as TRBD1 or TRBD2 (5 bases each). Germline V gene lookup returns CDR1 PRHDT and CDR2 FYEKMQ (reference sequence). V dropped 5 bases and J dropped 0 bases, with 13 bases sitting between them. CDR3 length equals 15 residues. The CDR3 DNA sequence: TGTGCCAGCAGCCTTAGCTCGGGGCACCAAGAGACCCAGTACTTC. Its translation is CASSLSSGHQETQYF.